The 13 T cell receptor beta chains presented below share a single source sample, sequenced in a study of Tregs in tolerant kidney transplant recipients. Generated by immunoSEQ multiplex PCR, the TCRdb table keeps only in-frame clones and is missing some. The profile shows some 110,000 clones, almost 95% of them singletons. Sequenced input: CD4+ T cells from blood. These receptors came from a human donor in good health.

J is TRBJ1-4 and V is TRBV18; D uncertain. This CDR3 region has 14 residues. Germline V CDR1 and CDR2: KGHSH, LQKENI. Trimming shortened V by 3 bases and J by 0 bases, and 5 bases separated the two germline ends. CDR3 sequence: CASSPATTNEKLFF. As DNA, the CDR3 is TGTGCCAGCTCACCGGCTACAACTAATGAAAAACTGTTTTTT.

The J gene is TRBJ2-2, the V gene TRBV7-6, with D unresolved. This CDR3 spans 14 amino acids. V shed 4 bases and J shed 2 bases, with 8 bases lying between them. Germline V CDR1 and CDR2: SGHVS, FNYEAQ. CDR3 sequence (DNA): TGTGCCAGCAGCTCGGACCCTAACACCGGGGAGCTGTTTTTT. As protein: CASSSDPNTGELFF.

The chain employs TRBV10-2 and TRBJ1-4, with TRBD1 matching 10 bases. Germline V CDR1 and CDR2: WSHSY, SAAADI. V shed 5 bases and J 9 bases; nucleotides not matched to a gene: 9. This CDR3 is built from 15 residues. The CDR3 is CASSSHRDRGQKLFF. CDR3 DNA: TGCGCCAGCAGTAGTCATCGGGACAGGGGACAAAAACTGTTTTTT.

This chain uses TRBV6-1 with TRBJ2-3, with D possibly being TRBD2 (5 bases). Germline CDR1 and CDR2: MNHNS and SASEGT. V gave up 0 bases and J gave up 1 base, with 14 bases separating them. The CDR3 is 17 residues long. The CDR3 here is CASSEARATRGTDTQYF. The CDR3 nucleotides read TGTGCCAGCAGTGAAGCGAGAGCCACTAGGGGCACAGATACGCAGTATTTT.

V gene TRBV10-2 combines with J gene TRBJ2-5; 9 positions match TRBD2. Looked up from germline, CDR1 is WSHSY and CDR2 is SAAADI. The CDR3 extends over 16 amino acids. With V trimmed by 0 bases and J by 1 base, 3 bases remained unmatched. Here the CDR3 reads CASSESRLAAQETQYF. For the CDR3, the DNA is TGCGCCAGCAGTGAGTCGAGACTAGCGGCCCAAGAGACCCAGTACTTC.

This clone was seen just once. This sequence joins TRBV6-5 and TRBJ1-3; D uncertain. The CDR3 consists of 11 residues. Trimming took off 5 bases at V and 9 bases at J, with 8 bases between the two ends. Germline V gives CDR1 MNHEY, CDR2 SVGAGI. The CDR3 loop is CASSEWVTIYF. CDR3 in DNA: TGTGCCAGCAGTGAGTGGGTCACCATATATTTT.

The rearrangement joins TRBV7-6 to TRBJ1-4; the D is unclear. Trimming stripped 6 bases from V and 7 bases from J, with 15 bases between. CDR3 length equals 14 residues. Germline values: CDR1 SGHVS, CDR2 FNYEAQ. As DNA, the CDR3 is TGTGCCAGCAGTCAAGGACCCGGGCCTGAAAAACTGTTTTTT. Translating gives CASSQGPGPEKLFF.

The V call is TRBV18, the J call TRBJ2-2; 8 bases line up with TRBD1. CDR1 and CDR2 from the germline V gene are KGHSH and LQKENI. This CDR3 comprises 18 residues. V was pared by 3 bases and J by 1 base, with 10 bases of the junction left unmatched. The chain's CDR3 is CASSPKTPGQENTGELFF. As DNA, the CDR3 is TGTGCCAGCTCACCGAAAACACCGGGACAGGAGAACACCGGGGAGCTGTTTTTT.

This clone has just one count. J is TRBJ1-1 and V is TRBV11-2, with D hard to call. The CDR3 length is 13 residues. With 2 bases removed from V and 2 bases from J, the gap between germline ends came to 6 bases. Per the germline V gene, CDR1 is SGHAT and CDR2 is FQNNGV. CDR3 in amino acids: CASSLQINTEAFF. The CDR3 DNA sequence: TGTGCCAGCAGCTTACAGATTAACACTGAAGCTTTCTTT.

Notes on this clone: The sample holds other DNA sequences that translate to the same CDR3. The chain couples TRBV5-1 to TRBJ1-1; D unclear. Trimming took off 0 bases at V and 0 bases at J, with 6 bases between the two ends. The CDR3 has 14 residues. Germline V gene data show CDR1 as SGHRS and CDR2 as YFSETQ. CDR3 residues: CASSLGGMNTEAFF. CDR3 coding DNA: TGCGCCAGCAGCTTGGGGGGAATGAACACTGAAGCTTTCTTT.

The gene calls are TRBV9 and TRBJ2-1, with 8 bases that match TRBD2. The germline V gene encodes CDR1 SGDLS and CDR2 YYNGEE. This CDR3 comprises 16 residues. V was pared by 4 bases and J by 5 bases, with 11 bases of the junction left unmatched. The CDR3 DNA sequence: TGTGCCAGCAGCCCCCGGGGGGGCAGGAGCGACAATGAGCAGTTCTTC. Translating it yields CASSPRGGRSDNEQFF.

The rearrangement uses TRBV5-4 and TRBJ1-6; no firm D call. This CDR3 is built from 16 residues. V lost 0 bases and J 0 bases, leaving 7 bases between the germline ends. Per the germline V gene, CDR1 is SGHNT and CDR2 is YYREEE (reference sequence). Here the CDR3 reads CASSLGRSSYNSPLHF. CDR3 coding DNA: TGTGCCAGCAGCTTGGGACGGAGCTCCTATAATTCACCCCTCCACTTT.

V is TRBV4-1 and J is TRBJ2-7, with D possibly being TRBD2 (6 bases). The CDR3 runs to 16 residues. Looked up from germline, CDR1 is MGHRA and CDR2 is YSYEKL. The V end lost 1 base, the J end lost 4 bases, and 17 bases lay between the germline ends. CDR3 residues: CASSQGRGSGAYEQYF. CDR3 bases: TGCGCCAGCAGCCAAGGACGGGGTAGCGGAGCTTACGAGCAGTACTTC.